These 12 T cell receptor beta chains came from one sample sequenced in a study of Ad26.COV2.S vaccination and SARS-CoV-2 variants. The data were produced by immunoSEQ multiplex PCR, yet TCRdb's version contains in-frame clones alone and is incomplete. The sample records around 320,000 clones, about 86% being singletons. Treatment: some 20 received Ad26.COV2.S at low or high dose, single or two shots; 5 received placebo; per-sample allocation not given. Sample collection was performed on day 63 after the first vaccine or placebo injection. The specimen comprised peripheral blood, sampled in a trial of Ad26.COV2.S vaccine versus placebo. The receptors shown here come from a person aged 18-60 years who received the Ad26.COV2.S COVID-19 vaccine or a placebo.

This chain connects TRBV18 to TRBJ1-2; tentatively, D is TRBD1 (6 bases). The germline V gene has CDR1 KGHSH and CDR2 LQKENI. CDR3 length equals 15 residues. Trimming left V 1 base short and J 4 bases short, with 13 bases between. The CDR3 DNA reads as TGTGCCAGCTCACCACAACAGGGTTTAATCTATGGCTACACCTTC. Residues: CASSPQQGLIYGYTF.

The chain uses TRBV7-9 and TRBJ2-5; D possibly corresponds to TRBD2 (6 bases). Trimming left V 4 bases short and J 5 bases short, with 14 bases between. CDR3 size: 14 residues. Germline assignment: CDR1 SEHNR and CDR2 FQNEAQ (reference sequence). This chain's CDR3 is CASSSPGLGETQYF. CDR3 nucleotides: TGTGCCAGCAGCTCCCCGGGACTCGGGGAGACCCAGTACTTC.

J is TRBJ2-5 and V is TRBV30; D unresolved. The CDR3 is 14 amino acids. Deletions cut 4 bases from V and 0 bases from J, with 12 bases between. Germline CDR1 GTSNPN, CDR2 SVGIG (reference sequence). The CDR3 region is CAWNPQTNQETQYF. The CDR3 DNA reads TGTGCCTGGAATCCCCAGACAAACCAAGAGACCCAGTACTTC.

The chain combines TRBV5-1 with TRBJ1-5, with D tentatively TRBD1 (5 bases). Trimming left V 2 bases short and J 3 bases short, with 12 bases between. The germline V gene encodes CDR1 SGHRS and CDR2 YFSETQ. The length of the CDR3 is 15 residues. The CDR3 sequence: CASSLTGEPNQPQHF. CDR3 nucleotide sequence: TGCGCCAGCAGCTTAACGGGGGAACCCAATCAGCCCCAGCATTTT.

This clone has a handful of counts. The chain recombines TRBV11-2 with TRBJ2-7, with D unresolved. This CDR3 is built from 12 residues. V shed 3 bases and J shed 3 bases, with 6 bases lying between them. Per germline, CDR1 SGHAT and CDR2 FQNNGV. In DNA, the CDR3 is TGTGCCAGCAGCTTTTGGGGCTACGAGCAGTACTTC. Protein product: CASSFWGYEQYF.

This chain connects TRBV6-8 to TRBJ1-5, with no clear D. Trimming pared 0 bases from V and 0 bases from J, leaving 9 bases between. Germline CDR1 and CDR2: MNHGY and SAAAGT. This CDR3 spans 16 amino acids. The CDR3 DNA is TGTGCCAGCAGTTACTCGATCCTGGTTAGCAATCAGCCCCAGCATTTT. This codes for CASSYSILVSNQPQHF.

The chain recombines TRBV19 with TRBJ2-7, with D possibly matching TRBD1 (6 bases). Germline V gives CDR1 LNHDA, CDR2 SQIVND (reference sequence). V shed 1 base and J shed 2 bases, with 12 bases lying between them. This CDR3 has 15 amino acids. This CDR3 reads CASSIGQAHTYEQYF. CDR3 nucleotide sequence: TGTGCCAGTAGTATAGGACAGGCCCACACCTACGAGCAGTACTTC.

V gene TRBV5-8 combines with J gene TRBJ1-5; 8 bases agree with TRBD1. The CDR3 is 14 amino acids. Germline CDR1 reads SGHTS; CDR2 reads YDEGEE. V was pared by 4 bases and J by 4 bases, with 4 bases of the junction left unmatched. The CDR3: CASSPRTGNQPQHF. The DNA for the CDR3 is TGTGCCAGCAGCCCCAGGACAGGGAATCAGCCCCAGCATTTT. The variable domain in full, completed from reference TRBV5-8 and TRBJ1-5, reads EAGVTQSPTHLIKTRGQQATLRCSPISGHTSVYWYQQALGLGLQFLLWYDEGEERNRGNFPPRFSGRQFPNYSSELNVNALELEDSALYLCASSPRTGNQPQHFGDGTRLSIL.

Only one count was recorded for this clone. The rearrangement uses TRBV29-1 and TRBJ1-1, with 7 bases that match TRBD1. Germline lookup yields CDR1 SQVTM and CDR2 ANQGSEA. This CDR3 is built from 12 residues. Germline trimming cut 2 bases from V and 4 bases from J; bases unmatched to any gene: 1. The CDR3 DNA reads TGCAGCGTTGAATCAGGGGGCACTGAAGCTTTCTTT. Translation gives CSVESGGTEAFF.

The gene calls are TRBV18 and TRBJ1-5; D not certain. CDR1 and CDR2 from the germline V gene are KGHSH and LQKENI. V dropped 2 bases and J dropped 7 bases, with 9 bases sitting between them. The CDR3 is 13 amino acids. The CDR3 loop is CASSPSSMQPQHF. In DNA, the CDR3 is TGTGCCAGCTCACCATCATCTATGCAGCCCCAGCATTTT.

The rearrangement joins TRBV19 to TRBJ1-2, with unresolved D. V lost 3 bases and J lost 1, with 12 bases in between. The CDR3 is 15 amino acids. Looked up from germline, CDR1 is LNHDA and CDR2 is SQIVND (reference sequence). Here the CDR3 reads CASSIEGSDNYGYTF. The DNA for the CDR3 is TGTGCCAGTAGTATTGAAGGGTCCGATAACTATGGCTACACCTTC.

V gene TRBV7-9 combines with J gene TRBJ1-2, with D possibly matching TRBD1 (5 bases). This CDR3 has 13 amino acids. The germline V gene encodes CDR1 SEHNR and CDR2 FQNEAQ (reference sequence). Trimming removed 5 bases from V and 3 bases from J, with 10 bases in between. CDR3 nucleotides: TGTGCCAGCAGCCAGGGTGAATACTATGGCTACACCTTC. Amino acid sequence: CASSQGEYYGYTF.